The rows below give T cell receptor beta chains drawn from one sample of a study of T-cell reconstitution after alpha-beta-depleted transplantation in children. Using its own MiXCR run on the PCR reads, TCRdb lists one record per CDR3 protein. The data hold roughly 340,000 distinct CDR3 sequences, with 15% to 20% observed a single time. This specimen consisted of PBMCs, mostly from graft donor cells, obtained 360 days after TCRalphabeta/CD19-depleted stem cell transplant. The receptor set was obtained from a male patient aged 2-15 years who had a stem cell transplant for acute lymphoblastic leukemia, so the T cells may come from the graft donor. The CDR3 runs from the conserved cysteine through the conserved F or W. D genes are given only for firm matches.

TRBV6-5,TRBJ1-1,NA,CASRSYSQGNGLTEAFF
TRBV20-1,TRBJ2-1,NA,CSARDRRSLYNEQFF
TRBV12-3/TRBV12-4,TRBJ2-7,NA,CASSWTTYEQYF
TRBV6-5,TRBJ1-6,NA,CASSFLAGSDNSPLHF
TRBV7-8,TRBJ2-7,NA,CASSLRRQQYEQYF
TRBV27,TRBJ1-4,NA,CASSLTAGNEKLFF
TRBV19,TRBJ2-7,TRBD2,CASRAGTSGFYEQYF
TRBV4-3,TRBJ2-7,TRBD1,CASSQEGGLGEQYF
TRBV6-5,TRBJ1-5,NA,CASSWRTRYSNQPQHF
TRBV20-1,TRBJ2-1,TRBD2,CSALKLAGYPNEQFF
TRBV29-1,TRBJ2-7,NA,CSVSGPSYEQYF
TRBV4-1,TRBJ2-5,NA,CASSQVVTAHQETQYF
TRBV7-7,TRBJ2-1,NA,CASSPGISYNEQFF
TRBV28,TRBJ2-7,NA,CASSLRWPGGEQYF
TRBV28,TRBJ2-7,NA,CASSLDIRTSFADEQYF
TRBV25-1,TRBJ2-1,NA,CASSGSYPGQQFF
TRBV29-1,TRBJ2-5,NA,CSVQNPQGIITIETQYF
TRBV12-5,TRBJ2-5,NA,CASGLPRVETQYF
TRBV4-3,TRBJ2-7,NA,CASSQRTRYSEQYF
TRBV5-1,TRBJ2-1,TRBD2,CASSFGVAGNYNEQFF
TRBV12-3/TRBV12-4,TRBJ2-1,NA,CASSPSQGDSYNEQFF
TRBV4-1,TRBJ2-5,TRBD2,CASSQKFGGRALEETQYF
TRBV2,TRBJ2-7,TRBD2,CASSDELAGVYEQYF
TRBV7-2,TRBJ2-1,NA,CASSLGAEYNEQFF
TRBV12-3/TRBV12-4,TRBJ2-5,TRBD2,CASSFPSAGGVTQYF
TRBV24-1,TRBJ2-2,NA,CATSDWGPLTRNTGELFF
TRBV25-1,TRBJ2-7,NA,CASRGAGAHYEQYF